Below, 13 T cell receptor beta chains from the same sample are listed, as sequenced in a study of blood T cell dynamics during melanoma immunotherapy. This table comes from immunoSEQ multiplex PCR, and its TCRdb copy is limited to in-frame clones, with some not included. The repertoire includes about 7,800 clones, about 85% of them detected once, and 6.3% sits in the top ten. Time point reported: week 3, after first cycle of checkpoint inhibitor. The sequencing here drew on blood, taken from a patient treated with checkpoint blockade. The source is a human donor with melanoma.

The chain is built from TRBV5-4 and TRBJ1-1; no firm D call. Trimming took 3 bases from V and 1 from J, leaving 10 bases between them. This CDR3 has 14 amino acids. Germline lookup yields CDR1 SGHNT and CDR2 YYREEE (reference sequence). DNA of the CDR3: TGTGCCAGCAGCTCCCCCCCGGGGAACACTGAAGCTTTCTTT. As protein: CASSSPPGNTEAFF. The full variable domain, completed using reference TRBV5-4 and TRBJ1-1, is ETGVTQSPTHLIKTRGQQVTLRCSSQSGHNTVSWYQQALGQGPQFIFQYYREEENGRGNFPPRFSGLQFPNYSSELNVNALELDDSALYLCASSSPPGNTEAFFGQGTRLTVV.

Concerning this clone itself: One junction end does not reproduce the germline sequence, and a read error may be involved. The J gene is TRBJ2-7, the V gene TRBV19; TRBD1 matches 7 bases. The CDR3 runs 14 residues. Germline V lookup: CDR1 LNHDA, CDR2 SQIVND (reference sequence). CDR3 region: CASSIRQGSHEQYF. DNA for the CDR3: TGTGCCAGTAGTATTCGACAGGGCTCCCACGAGCAGTACTTC. The full variable domain, in which reference TRBV19 and TRBJ2-7 provide the parts outside the CDR3, is DGGITQSPKYLFRKEGQNVTLSCEQNLNHDAMYWYRQDPGQGLRLIYYSQIVNDFQKGDIAEGYSVSREKKESFPLTVTSAQKNPTAFYLCASSIRQGSHEQYFGPGTRLTVT.

V is TRBV10-3 and J is TRBJ1-1; TRBD1 might be the D (6 bases). Per germline, CDR1 ENHRY and CDR2 SYGVKD. V lost 2 bases, J lost 0 bases, and 7 bases lay in between. CDR3 length equals 14 residues. CDR3 bases: TGTGCCATCAGTGAGGGGGACATGAACACTGAAGCTTTCTTT. Its translation: CAISEGDMNTEAFF.

This chain joins TRBV29-1 and TRBJ2-1; D not certain. CDR1 is SQVTM and CDR2 is ANQGSEA in the germline V gene. This CDR3 contains 12 residues. Trimming took off 7 bases at V and 6 bases at J, with 13 bases between the two ends. The CDR3 here is CSGKGISNEQFF. CDR3 sequence (DNA): TGCAGCGGAAAAGGGATTAGCAATGAGCAGTTCTTC.

By frequency in the sample, this clone is large. This rearrangement joins TRBV6-1 to TRBJ2-7; D is possibly TRBD2 (6 bases). Germline CDR1 and CDR2: MNHNS and SASEGT. V was pared by 4 bases and J by 2 bases, with 15 bases between. The CDR3 consists of 15 residues. CDR3 sequence: CASSVESSSAYEQYF. As DNA, the CDR3 is TGTGCCAGCAGTGTAGAAAGTTCTAGCGCCTACGAGCAGTACTTC.

The chain combines TRBV27 with TRBJ2-2; no clear D. Trimming removed 8 bases at V and 3 bases at J, with 13 bases between. Germline values: CDR1 MNHEY, CDR2 SMNVEV (reference sequence). The CDR3 contains 14 residues. The CDR3 is CASRSDRDTGELFF. The CDR3 DNA is TGTGCCAGCCGTTCCGACCGTGACACCGGGGAGCTGTTTTTT.

The rearrangement links TRBV5-1 to TRBJ2-5, with D unclear. The end of the DNA aligns better with TRBJ2-7, so the J call may be wrong. The CDR3 is 13 amino acids. Germline assignment: CDR1 SGHRS and CDR2 YFSETQ. The CDR3 sequence is CASSSSGPYEQYF. CDR3 bases: TGCGCCAGCAGCTCGAGTGGCCCCTACGAGCAGTACTTC.

CDR3 DNA sequence: TGTGCCAGCAGCTTAGATTCAGCGGGAGGGATCAATGAGCAGTTCTTC. This encodes CASSLDSAGGINEQFF. The chain employs TRBV7-9 and TRBJ2-1; 10 bases map to TRBD2. V dropped 1 base and J dropped 6; count of bases not matched to a gene: 6. The length of the CDR3 is 16 residues. Per the germline V gene, CDR1 is SEHNR and CDR2 is FQNEAQ (reference sequence).

The chain combines TRBV30 with TRBJ2-7; no reliable D call. V was shortened by 0 bases and J by 5 bases, with 17 bases between the two germline ends. Germline V gene sequence: CDR1 GTSNPN, CDR2 SVGIG (reference sequence). This CDR3 is 15 amino acids long. CDR3 in DNA: TGTGCCTGGAGTGTAGGCGCCGGCCCCCGGGACGAGCAGTACTTC. It is translated as CAWSVGAGPRDEQYF.

This chain uses TRBV25-1 with TRBJ2-3; 9 bases map to TRBD2. Trimming took 1 base from V and 6 from J; bases not matched to a gene: 8. This CDR3 region has 16 residues. Germline-derived CDR1 and CDR2 are MGHDK and SYGVNS. This CDR3 is CASSEWGSGSPDTQYF. In DNA form, the CDR3 reads TGTGCCAGCAGTGAATGGGGTAGCGGGAGTCCGGATACGCAGTATTTT.

The chain links TRBV28 to TRBJ1-2, with TRBD1 as a possible D gene (6 bases). The V and J ends lost 8 bases and 3 bases respectively, with 16 bases between them. The CDR3 has 14 residues. Germline lookup yields CDR1 MDHEN and CDR2 SYDVKM. The CDR3 DNA sequence: TGTGCCAGCTCCCAGGGGCGCCGAGACTATGGCTACACCTTC. It codes for CASSQGRRDYGYTF.

J is TRBJ2-7 and V is TRBV28; 11 bases are a match to TRBD1. V shed 6 bases, J shed 3 bases, and the junction held 7 bases outside the gene matches. This CDR3 spans 15 amino acids. In germline, CDR1 is MDHEN, CDR2 SYDVKM. The CDR3 nucleotides are TGTGCCAGCAGATCCGGGACAGGGGGTTTCTACGAGCAGTACTTC. Protein: CASRSGTGGFYEQYF.

This clone was picked up one time. The rearrangement links TRBV5-4 to TRBJ2-3; D is perhaps TRBD1 or TRBD2 (5 bases each). The CDR3 runs to 12 residues. Germline V lookup: CDR1 SGHNT, CDR2 YYREEE (reference sequence). Between the trimmed V and J ends, which lost 0 bases and 8 bases, there was a span of 7 bases. Here the CDR3 DNA reads TGTGCCAGCAGCTTGGGTGGGGGTACGCAGTATTTT. Translating gives CASSLGGGTQYF.